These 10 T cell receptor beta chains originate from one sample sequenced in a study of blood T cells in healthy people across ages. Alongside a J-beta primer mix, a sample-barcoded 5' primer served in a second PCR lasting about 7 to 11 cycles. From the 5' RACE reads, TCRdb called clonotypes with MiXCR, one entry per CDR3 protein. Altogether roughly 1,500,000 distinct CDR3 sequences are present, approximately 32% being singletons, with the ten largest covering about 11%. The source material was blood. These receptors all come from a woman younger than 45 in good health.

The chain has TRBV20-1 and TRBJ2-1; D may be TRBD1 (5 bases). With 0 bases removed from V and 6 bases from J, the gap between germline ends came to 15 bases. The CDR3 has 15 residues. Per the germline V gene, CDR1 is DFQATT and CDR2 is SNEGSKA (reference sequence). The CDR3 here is CSARDGAGIGNEQFF. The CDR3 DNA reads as TGCAGTGCTAGAGATGGGGCAGGGATTGGCAATGAGCAGTTCTTC.

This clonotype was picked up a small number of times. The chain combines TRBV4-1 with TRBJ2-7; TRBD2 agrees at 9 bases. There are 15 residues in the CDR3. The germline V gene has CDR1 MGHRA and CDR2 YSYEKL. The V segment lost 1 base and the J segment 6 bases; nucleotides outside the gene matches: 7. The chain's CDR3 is CASSQGREGPGEQYF. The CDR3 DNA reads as TGCGCCAGCAGCCAAGGGCGGGAGGGCCCTGGCGAGCAGTACTTC.

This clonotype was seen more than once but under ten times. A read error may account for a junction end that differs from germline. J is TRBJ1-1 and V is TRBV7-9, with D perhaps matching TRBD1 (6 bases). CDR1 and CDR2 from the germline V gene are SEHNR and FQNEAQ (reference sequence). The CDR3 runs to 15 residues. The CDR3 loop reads CASSLDRVGNTEAFF. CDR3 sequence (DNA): TGTGCCAGCAGCTTAGACAGGGTGGGGAACACTGAGGCTTTCTTT.

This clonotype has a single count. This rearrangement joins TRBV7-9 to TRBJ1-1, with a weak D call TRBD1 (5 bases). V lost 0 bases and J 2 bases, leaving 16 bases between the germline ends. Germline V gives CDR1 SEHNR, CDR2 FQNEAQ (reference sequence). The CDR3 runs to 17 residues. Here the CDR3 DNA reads TGTGCCAGCAGCTTAGCGAGAATGTCAGGGAACAACACTGAAGCTTTCTTT. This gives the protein CASSLARMSGNNTEAFF.

The CDR3 loop reads CATSKGRQGAQETQYF. The CDR3 DNA sequence: TGTGCCACCTCCAAGGGTAGACAGGGGGCGCAGGAGACCCAGTACTTC. V is TRBV25-1 and J is TRBJ2-7, with TRBD1 identical over 10 bases. The J call may be mistaken, given a closer DNA end match to TRBJ2-5. The CDR3 is 16 amino acids. Per germline, CDR1 MGHDK and CDR2 SYGVNS.

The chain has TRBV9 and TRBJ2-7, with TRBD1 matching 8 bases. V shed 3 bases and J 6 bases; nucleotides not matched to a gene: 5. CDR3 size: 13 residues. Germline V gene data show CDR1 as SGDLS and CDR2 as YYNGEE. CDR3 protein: CASSDQGASEQYF. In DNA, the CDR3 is TGTGCCAGCAGCGACCAGGGGGCGTCCGAGCAGTACTTC.

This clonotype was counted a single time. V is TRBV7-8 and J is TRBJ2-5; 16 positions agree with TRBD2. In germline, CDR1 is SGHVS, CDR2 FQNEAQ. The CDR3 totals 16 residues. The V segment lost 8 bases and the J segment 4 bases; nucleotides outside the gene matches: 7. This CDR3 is CASGGLAGGRGETQYF. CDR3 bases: TGTGCCAGCGGGGGACTAGCGGGGGGGAGAGGAGAGACCCAGTACTTC.

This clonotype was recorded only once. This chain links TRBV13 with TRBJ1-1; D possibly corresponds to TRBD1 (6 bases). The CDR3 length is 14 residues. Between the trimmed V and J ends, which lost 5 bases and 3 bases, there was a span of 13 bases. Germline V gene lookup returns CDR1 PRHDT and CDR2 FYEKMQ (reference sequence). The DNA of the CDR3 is TGTGCCAGCAGCCGAGGGGGGAAGCACACTGAAGCTTTCTTT. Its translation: CASSRGGKHTEAFF.

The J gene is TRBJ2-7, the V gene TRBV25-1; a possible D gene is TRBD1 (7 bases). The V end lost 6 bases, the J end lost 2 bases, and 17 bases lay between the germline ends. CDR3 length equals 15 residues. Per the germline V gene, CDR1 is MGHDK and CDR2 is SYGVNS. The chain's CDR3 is CASSDPGGFAYEQYF. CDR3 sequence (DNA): TGTGCCAGCAGCGACCCAGGGGGGTTTGCCTACGAGCAGTACTTC.

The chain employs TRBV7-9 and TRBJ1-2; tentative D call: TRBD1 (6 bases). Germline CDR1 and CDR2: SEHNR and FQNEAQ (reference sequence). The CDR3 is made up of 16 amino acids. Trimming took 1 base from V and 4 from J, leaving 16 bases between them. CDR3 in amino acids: CASSLGGAGTSYGYTF. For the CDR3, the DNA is TGTGCCAGCAGCTTAGGGGGGGCAGGGACCTCCTATGGCTACACCTTC.